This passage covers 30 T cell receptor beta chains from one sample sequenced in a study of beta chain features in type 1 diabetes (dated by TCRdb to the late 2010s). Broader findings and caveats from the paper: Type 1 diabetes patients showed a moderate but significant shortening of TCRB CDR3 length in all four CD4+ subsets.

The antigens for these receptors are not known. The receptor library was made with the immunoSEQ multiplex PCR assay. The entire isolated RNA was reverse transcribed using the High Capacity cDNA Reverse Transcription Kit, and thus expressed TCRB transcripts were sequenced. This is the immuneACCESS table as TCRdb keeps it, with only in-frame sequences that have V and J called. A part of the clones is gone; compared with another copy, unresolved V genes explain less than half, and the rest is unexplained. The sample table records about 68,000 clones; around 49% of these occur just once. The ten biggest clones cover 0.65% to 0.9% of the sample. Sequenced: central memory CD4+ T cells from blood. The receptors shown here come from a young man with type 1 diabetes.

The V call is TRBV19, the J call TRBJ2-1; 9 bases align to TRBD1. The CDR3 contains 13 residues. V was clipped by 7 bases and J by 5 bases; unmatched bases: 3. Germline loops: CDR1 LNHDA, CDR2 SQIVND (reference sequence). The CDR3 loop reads CASTGQGNNEQFF. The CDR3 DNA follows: TGTGCCAGTACGGGACAGGGTAACAATGAGCAGTTCTTC.

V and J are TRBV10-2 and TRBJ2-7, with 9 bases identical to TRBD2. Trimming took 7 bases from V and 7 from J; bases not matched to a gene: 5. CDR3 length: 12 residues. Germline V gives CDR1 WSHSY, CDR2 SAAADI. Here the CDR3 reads CASTERGDEQYF. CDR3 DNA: TGCGCCAGCACCGAGCGGGGGGATGAGCAGTACTTC.

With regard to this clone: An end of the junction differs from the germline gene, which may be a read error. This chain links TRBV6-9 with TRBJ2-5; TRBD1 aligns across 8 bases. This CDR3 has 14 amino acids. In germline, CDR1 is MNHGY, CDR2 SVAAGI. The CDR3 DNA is TGTGCCGGCAGCCGTGAGACAGGGGTTGAGACCCAGTACTTC. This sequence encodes CAGSRETGVETQYF.

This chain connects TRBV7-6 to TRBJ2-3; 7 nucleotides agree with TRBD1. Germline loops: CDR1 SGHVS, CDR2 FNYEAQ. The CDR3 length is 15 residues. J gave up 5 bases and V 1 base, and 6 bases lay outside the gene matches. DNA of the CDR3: TGTGCCAGCAGCTTAGTCACAGGGGACGGAGATACGCAGTATTTT. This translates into CASSLVTGDGDTQYF.

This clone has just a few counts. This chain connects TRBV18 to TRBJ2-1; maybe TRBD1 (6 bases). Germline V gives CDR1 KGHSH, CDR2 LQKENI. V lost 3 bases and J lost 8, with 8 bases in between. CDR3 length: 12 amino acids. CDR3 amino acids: CASSPQGYEQFF. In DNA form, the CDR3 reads TGTGCCAGCTCACCTCAGGGGTATGAGCAGTTCTTC.

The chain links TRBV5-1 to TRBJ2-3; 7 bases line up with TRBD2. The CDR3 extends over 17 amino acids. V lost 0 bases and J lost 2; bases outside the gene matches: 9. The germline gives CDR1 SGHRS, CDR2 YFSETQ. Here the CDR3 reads CASSLASLADATDTQYF. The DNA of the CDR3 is TGCGCCAGCAGCTTGGCCTCTCTAGCGGACGCCACAGATACGCAGTATTTT.

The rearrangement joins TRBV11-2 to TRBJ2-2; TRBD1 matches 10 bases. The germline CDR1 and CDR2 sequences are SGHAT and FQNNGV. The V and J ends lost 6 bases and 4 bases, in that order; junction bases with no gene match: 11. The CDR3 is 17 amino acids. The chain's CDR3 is CASSITGTGAVTGELFF. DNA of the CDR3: TGTGCCAGCAGTATTACCGGGACAGGGGCGGTCACCGGGGAGCTGTTTTTT.

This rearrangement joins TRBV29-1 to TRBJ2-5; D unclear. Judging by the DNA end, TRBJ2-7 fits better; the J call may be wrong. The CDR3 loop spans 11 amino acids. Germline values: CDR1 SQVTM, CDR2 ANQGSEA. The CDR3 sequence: CSVYGQYEQYF. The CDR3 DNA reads TGCAGTGTCTACGGTCAATACGAGCAGTACTTC.

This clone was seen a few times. In DNA, the CDR3 is TGTGCCAGCTCACCAGAGACAGGCGACAATGAGCAGTTCTTC. This translates into CASSPETGDNEQFF. V and J are TRBV18 and TRBJ2-1; D is perhaps TRBD1 (6 bases). The V and J ends lost 2 bases and 5 bases respectively, with 10 bases between them. This CDR3 region has 14 residues. The germline CDR1 and CDR2 sequences are KGHSH and LQKENI.

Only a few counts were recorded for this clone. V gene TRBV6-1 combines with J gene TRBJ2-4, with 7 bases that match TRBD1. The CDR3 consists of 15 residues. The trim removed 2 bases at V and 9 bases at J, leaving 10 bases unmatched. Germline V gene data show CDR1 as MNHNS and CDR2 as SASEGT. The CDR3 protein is CASSETLRGGGIQYF. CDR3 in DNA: TGTGCCAGCAGTGAAACCCTACGAGGGGGCGGCATTCAGTACTTC.

The CDR3 loop is CASSITGLGQPQHF. CDR3 nucleotides: TGTGCCAGCAGCATTACAGGGCTTGGACAGCCCCAGCATTTT. The chain joins TRBV28 to TRBJ1-5, with D perhaps matching TRBD1 (6 bases). Germline V lookup: CDR1 MDHEN, CDR2 SYDVKM. Trimming cost V 6 bases and J 7 bases, with 16 bases left between them. The CDR3 runs 14 residues.

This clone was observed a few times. CDR3 bases: TGTGCCAGCGGACCAGGGGGCGGTCAGCCCCAGCATTTT. It codes for CASGPGGGQPQHF. The rearrangement uses TRBV2 and TRBJ1-5, with 8 bases aligning to TRBD1. J lost 6 bases, V lost 8 bases, and 6 bases had no gene match. The V gene's germline CDR1 is SNHLY and CDR2 FYNNEI. There are 13 residues in the CDR3.

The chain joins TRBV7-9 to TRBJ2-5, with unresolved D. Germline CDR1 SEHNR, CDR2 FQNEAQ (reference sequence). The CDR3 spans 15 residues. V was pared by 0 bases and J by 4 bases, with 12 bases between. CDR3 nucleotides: TGTGCCAGCAGCTTAGCAGATGGGTTAGCAGAGACCCAGTACTTC. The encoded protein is CASSLADGLAETQYF.

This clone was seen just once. The DNA for the CDR3 is TGCGCCAGCAGCCAGGTACAGGGAAGGGGTTACGAGCAGTACTTC. It is translated as CASSQVQGRGYEQYF. The chain has TRBV5-1 and TRBJ2-7; tentative D call: TRBD1 (6 bases). CDR1 and CDR2 from the germline V gene are SGHRS and YFSETQ. The V end was cut by 4 bases, the J end by 4 bases, with 18 bases between. The CDR3 sequence is 15 residues long. Using reference TRBV5-1 and TRBJ2-7 for the parts outside the CDR3, the full variable domain is KAGVTQTPRYLIKTRGQQVTLSCSPISGHRSVSWYQQTPGQGLQFLFEYFSETQRNKGNFPGRFSGRQFSNSRSEMNVSTLELGDSALYLCASSQVQGRGYEQYFGPGTRLTVT.

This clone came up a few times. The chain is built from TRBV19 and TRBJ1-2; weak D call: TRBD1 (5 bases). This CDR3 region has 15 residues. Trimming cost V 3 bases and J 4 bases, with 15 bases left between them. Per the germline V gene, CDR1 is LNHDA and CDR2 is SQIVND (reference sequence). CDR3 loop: CASSIPGQFTYGYTF. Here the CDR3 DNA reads TGTGCCAGTAGTATCCCAGGGCAATTTACCTATGGCTACACCTTC.

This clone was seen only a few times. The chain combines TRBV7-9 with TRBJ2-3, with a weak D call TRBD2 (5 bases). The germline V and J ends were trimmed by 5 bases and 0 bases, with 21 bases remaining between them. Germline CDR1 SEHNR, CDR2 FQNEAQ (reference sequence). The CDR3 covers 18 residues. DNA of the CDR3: TGTGCCAGCAGCCCCCACCGAGGGCGCCCTACTAGCACAGATACGCAGTATTTT. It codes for CASSPHRGRPTSTDTQYF.

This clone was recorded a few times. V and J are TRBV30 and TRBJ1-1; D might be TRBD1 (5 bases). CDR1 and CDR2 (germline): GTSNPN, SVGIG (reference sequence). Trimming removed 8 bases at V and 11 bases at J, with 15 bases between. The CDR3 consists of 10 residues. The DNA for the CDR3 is TGTGCCGGAGGGGCCTCTGGGGCTTTCTTT. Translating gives CAGGASGAFF.

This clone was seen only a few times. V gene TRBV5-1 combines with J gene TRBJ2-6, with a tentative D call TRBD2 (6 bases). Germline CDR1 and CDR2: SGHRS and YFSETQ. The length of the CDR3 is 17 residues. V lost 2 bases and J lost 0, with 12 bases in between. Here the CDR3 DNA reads TGCGCCAGCAGCTTCGGGACTTTCGACTCTGGGGCCAACGTCCTGACTTTC. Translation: CASSFGTFDSGANVLTF.

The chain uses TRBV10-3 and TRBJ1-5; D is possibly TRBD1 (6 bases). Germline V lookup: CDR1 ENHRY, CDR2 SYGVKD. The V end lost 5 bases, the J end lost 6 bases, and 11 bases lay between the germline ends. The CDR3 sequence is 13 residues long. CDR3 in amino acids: CAISRDTAQPQHF. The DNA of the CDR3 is TGTGCCATCAGTCGGGACACTGCTCAGCCCCAGCATTTT.

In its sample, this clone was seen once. CDR3 loop: CASSSGLAGNTDTQYF. The CDR3 nucleotides are TGCGCCAGCAGCTCAGGACTAGCGGGAAACACAGATACGCAGTATTTT. The rearrangement uses TRBV5-1 and TRBJ2-3, with 12 bases that match TRBD2. The CDR3 is made up of 16 amino acids. Germline V CDR1 and CDR2: SGHRS, YFSETQ. After removal of 3 bases from V and 2 bases from J, the junction contained 4 bases not matched to a gene.

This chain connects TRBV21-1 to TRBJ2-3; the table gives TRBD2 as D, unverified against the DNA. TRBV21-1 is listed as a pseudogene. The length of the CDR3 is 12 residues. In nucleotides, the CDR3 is TGTGCCAGACCCCGGGGGTTATCGACGCAGTATTTT. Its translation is CARPRGLSTQYF.

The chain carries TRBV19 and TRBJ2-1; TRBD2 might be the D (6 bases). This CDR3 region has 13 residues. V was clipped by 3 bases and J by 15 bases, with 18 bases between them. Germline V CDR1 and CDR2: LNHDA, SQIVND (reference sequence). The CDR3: CASSIRREQGMFF. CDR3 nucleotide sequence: TGTGCCAGTAGTATTCGTCGGGAGCAGGGTATGTTCTTC.

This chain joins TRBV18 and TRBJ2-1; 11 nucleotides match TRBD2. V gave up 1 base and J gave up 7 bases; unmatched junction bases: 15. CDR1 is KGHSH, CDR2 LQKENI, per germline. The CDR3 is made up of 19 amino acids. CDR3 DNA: TGTGCCAGCTCACCACTCCCAGCCGGGGGTACTAGCGGGGGAAATGAGCAGTTCTTC. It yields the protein CASSPLPAGGTSGGNEQFF.

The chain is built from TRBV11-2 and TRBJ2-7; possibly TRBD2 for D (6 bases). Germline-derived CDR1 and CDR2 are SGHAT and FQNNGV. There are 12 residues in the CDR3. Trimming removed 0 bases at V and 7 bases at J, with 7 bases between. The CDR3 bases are TGTGCCAGCAGCTTAGATCGGGAGGAGCAGTACTTC. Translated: CASSLDREEQYF.

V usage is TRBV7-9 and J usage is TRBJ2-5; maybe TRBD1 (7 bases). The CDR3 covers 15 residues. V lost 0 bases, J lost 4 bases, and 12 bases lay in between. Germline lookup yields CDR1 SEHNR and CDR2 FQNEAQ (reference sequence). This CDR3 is CASSLAQGGGETQYF. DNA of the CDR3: TGTGCCAGCAGCTTAGCCCAGGGGGGAGGAGAGACCCAGTACTTC.

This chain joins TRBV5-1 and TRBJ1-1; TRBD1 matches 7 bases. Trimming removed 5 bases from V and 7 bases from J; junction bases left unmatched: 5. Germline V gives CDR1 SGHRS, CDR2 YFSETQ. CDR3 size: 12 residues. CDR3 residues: CASRGTDYEAFF. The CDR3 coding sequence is TGCGCCAGCAGAGGGACAGACTATGAAGCTTTCTTT.

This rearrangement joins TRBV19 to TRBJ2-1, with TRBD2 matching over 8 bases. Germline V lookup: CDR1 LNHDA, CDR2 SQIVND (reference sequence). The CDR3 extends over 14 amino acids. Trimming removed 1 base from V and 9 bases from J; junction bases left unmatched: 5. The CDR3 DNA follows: TGTGCCAGTAGTATAGCGGGGGGGCGGGGTGAGCAGTTCTTC. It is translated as CASSIAGGRGEQFF. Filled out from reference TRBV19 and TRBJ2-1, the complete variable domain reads DGGITQSPKYLFRKEGQNVTLSCEQNLNHDAMYWYRQDPGQGLRLIYYSQIVNDFQKGDIAEGYSVSREKKESFPLTVTSAQKNPTAFYLCASSIAGGRGEQFFGPGTRLTVL.

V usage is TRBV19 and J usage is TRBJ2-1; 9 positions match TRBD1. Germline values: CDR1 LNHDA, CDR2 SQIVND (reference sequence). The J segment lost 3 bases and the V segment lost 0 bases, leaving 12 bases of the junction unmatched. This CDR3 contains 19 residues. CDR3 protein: CASSIDWTAGTGIYNEQFF. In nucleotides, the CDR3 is TGTGCCAGTAGTATAGATTGGACCGCCGGGACAGGGATCTACAATGAGCAGTTCTTC.

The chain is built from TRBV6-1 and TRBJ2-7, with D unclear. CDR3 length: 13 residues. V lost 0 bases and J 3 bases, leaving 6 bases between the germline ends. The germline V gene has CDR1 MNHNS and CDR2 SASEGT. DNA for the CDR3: TGTGCCAGCAGTGAAGCGTACGGCTACGAGCAGTACTTC. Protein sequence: CASSEAYGYEQYF.

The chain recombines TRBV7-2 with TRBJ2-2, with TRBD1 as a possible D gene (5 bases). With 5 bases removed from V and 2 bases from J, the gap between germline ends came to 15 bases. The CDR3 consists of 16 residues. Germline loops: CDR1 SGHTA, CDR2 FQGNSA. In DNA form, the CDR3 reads TGTGCCAGCAGCCTAGGGGCCTCATTTAACACCGGGGAGCTGTTTTTT. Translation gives CASSLGASFNTGELFF.